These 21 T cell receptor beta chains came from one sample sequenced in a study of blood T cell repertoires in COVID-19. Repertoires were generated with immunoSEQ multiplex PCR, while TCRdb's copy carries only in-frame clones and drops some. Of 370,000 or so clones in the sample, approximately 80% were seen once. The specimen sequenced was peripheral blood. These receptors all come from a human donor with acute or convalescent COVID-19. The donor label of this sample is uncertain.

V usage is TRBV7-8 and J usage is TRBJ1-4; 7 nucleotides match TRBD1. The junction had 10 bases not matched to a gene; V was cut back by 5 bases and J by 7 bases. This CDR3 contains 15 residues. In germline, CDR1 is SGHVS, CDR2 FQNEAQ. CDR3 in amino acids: CASSIEGALGEKLFF. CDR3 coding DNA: TGTGCCAGCAGCATCGAGGGGGCGCTTGGTGAAAAACTGTTTTTT.

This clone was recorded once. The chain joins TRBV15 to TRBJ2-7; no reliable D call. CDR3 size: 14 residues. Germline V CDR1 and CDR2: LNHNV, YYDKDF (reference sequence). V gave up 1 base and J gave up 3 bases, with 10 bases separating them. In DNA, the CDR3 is TGTGCCACCAGCAGAGGGGCCGGCAGCTACGAGCAGTACTTC. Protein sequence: CATSRGAGSYEQYF.

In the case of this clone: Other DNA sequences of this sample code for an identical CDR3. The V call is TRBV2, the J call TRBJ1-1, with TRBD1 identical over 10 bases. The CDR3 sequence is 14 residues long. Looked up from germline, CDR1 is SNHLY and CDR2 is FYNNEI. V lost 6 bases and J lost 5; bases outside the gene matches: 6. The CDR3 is CASRPGQGWTEAFF. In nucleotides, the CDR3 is TGTGCCAGCAGACCGGGACAGGGGTGGACTGAAGCTTTCTTT.

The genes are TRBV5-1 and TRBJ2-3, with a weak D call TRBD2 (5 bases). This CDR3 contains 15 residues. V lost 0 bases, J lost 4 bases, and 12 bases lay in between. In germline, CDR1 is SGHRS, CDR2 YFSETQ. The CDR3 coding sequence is TGCGCCAGCAGCTTGGTTCGGGGAGTCTCAGATACGCAGTATTTT. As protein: CASSLVRGVSDTQYF. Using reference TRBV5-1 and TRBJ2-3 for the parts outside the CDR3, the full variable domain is KAGVTQTPRYLIKTRGQQVTLSCSPISGHRSVSWYQQTPGQGLQFLFEYFSETQRNKGNFPGRFSGRQFSNSRSEMNVSTLELGDSALYLCASSLVRGVSDTQYFGPGTRLTVL.

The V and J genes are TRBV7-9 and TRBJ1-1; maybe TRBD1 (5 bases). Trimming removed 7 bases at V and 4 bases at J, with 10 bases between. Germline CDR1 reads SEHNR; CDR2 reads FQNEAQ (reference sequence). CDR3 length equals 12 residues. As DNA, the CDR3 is TGTGCCAGCATGGAGGGGCCCACTGAAGCTTTCTTT. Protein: CASMEGPTEAFF.

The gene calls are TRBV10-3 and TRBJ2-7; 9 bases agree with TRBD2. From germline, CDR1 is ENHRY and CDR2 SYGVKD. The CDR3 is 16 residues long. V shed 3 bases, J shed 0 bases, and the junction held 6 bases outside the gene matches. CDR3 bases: TGTGCCATCAGTGAACCGAGTAGCGGGAGCTCCTACGAGCAGTACTTC. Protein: CAISEPSSGSSYEQYF.

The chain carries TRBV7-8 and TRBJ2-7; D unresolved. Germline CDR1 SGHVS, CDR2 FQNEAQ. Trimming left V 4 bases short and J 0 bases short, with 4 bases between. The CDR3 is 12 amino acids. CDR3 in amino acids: CASSSTSYEQYF. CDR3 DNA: TGTGCCAGCAGCTCTACCTCCTACGAGCAGTACTTC.

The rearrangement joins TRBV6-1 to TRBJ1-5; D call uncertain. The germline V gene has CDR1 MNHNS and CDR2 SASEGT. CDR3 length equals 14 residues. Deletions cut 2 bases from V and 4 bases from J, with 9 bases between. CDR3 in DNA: TGTGCCAGCAGTGAAAACCCGGGAAATCAGCCCCAGCATTTT. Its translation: CASSENPGNQPQHF.

CDR3 sequence: CASSEAWGLYEQYF. The CDR3 coding sequence is TGTGCCAGCAGTGAAGCATGGGGGCTCTACGAGCAGTACTTC. The V call is TRBV2, the J call TRBJ2-7, with a possible D match to TRBD1 (6 bases). V was cut by 0 bases and J by 3 bases, with 9 bases left in between. This CDR3 region has 14 residues. CDR1 and CDR2 from the germline V gene are SNHLY and FYNNEI. Full variable domain (missing parts from reference TRBV2 and TRBJ2-7): EPEVTQTPSHQVTQMGQEVILRCVPISNHLYFYWYRQILGQKVEFLVSFYNNEISEKSEIFDDQFSVERPDGSNFTLKIRSTKLEDSAMYFCASSEAWGLYEQYFGPGTRLTVT.

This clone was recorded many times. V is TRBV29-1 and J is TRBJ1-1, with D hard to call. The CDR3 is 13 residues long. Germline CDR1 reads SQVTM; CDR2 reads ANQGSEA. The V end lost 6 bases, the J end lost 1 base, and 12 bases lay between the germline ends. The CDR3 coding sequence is TGCAGCGTGTGTCATGGGCCGAACACTGAAGCTTTCTTT. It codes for CSVCHGPNTEAFF.

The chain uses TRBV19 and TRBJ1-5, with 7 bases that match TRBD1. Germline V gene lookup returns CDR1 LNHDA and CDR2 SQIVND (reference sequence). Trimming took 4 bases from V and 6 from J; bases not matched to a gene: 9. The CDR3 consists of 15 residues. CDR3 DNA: TGTGCCAGTAGTAATACAGGGGTGTGGAGTCAGCCCCAGCATTTT. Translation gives CASSNTGVWSQPQHF.

The CDR3 coding sequence is TGTGCCAGCACCCCGGGCAGGGGGTTTGAAAAACTGTTTTTT. Translation gives CASTPGRGFEKLFF. This rearrangement joins TRBV11-2 to TRBJ1-4; 7 nucleotides match TRBD1. CDR3 length equals 14 residues. Germline V gene data show CDR1 as SGHAT and CDR2 as FQNNGV. V dropped 7 bases and J dropped 7; count of bases not matched to a gene: 9.

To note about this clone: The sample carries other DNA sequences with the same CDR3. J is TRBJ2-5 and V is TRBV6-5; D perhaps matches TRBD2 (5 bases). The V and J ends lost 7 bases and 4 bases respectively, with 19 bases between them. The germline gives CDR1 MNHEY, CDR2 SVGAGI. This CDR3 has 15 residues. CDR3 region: CASMDVWEGGETQYF. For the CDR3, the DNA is TGTGCCAGCATGGATGTGTGGGAAGGAGGAGAGACCCAGTACTTC.

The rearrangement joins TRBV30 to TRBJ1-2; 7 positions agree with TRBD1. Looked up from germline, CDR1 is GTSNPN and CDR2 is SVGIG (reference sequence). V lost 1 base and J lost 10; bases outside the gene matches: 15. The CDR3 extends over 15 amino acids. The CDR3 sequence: CAWSDTRTGRRDYTF. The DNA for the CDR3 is TGTGCCTGGAGTGATACTCGGACAGGTCGGAGGGACTACACCTTC.

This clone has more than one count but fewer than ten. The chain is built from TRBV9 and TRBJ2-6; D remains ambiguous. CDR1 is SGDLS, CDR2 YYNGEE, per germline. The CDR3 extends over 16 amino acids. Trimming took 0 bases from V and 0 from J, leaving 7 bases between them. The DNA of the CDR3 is TGTGCCAGCAGCGTAGTTGGTAGCTCTGGGGCCAACGTCCTGACTTTC. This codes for CASSVVGSSGANVLTF.

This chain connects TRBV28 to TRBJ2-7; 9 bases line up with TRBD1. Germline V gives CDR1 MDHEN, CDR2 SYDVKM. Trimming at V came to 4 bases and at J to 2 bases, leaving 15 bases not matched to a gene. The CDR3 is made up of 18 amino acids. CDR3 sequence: CASSSLPGGTGHPYEQYF. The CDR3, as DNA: TGTGCCAGCAGTTCCCTTCCCGGGGGGACAGGGCACCCCTACGAGCAGTACTTC.

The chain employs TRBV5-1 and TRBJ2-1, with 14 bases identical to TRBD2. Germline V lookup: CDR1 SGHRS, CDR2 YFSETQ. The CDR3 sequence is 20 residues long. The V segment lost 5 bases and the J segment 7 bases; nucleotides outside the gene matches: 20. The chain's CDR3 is CASSPRQYLTSGGARNEQFF. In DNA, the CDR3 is TGCGCCAGCAGTCCCCGACAGTACCTGACTAGCGGGGGGGCCCGGAATGAGCAGTTCTTC.

CDR3 in amino acids: CASSLEGAGRPDTQYF. DNA of the CDR3: TGCGCCAGCAGCTTGGAAGGGGCGGGGCGGCCAGATACGCAGTATTTT. This chain connects TRBV5-1 to TRBJ2-3; TRBD2 might be the D (6 bases). Germline V gene data show CDR1 as SGHRS and CDR2 as YFSETQ. V shed 0 bases and J shed 4 bases, with 15 bases lying between them. There are 16 residues in the CDR3.

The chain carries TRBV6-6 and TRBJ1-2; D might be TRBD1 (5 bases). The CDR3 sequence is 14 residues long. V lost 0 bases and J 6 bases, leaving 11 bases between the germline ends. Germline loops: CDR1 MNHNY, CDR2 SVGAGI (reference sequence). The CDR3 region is CASSYSGRVDGYTF. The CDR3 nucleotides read TGTGCCAGCAGTTACTCGGGCAGGGTGGATGGCTACACCTTC.

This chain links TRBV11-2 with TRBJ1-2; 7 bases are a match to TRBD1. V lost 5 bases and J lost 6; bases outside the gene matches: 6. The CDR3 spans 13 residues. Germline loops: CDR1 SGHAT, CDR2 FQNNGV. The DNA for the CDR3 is TGTGCCAGCAGCCATGACAGGGTCCATGGCTACACCTTC. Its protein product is CASSHDRVHGYTF.

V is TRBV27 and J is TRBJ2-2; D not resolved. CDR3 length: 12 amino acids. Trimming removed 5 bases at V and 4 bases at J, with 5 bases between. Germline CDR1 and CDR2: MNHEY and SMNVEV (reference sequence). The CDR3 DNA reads TGTGCCAGCAGTCCTTCCACCGGGGAGCTGTTTTTT. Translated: CASSPSTGELFF.